This T cell receptor (beta chain) was found in a study of T cell responses to AZD1222 COVID-19 vaccine (dated by TCRdb to the early 2020s). As for the study more broadly: A total of more than 230 trial participants underwent TCR sequencing, of whom 200 to 220 had received two doses of AZD1222 and some 25 had received two doses of the MenACWY control vaccine. Trial participants were enrolled into age subgroups of 18-55, 56-69 and 70-plus years, which contained around 140, 26 and 57 TCR-sequenced participants, respectively. Overall results and qualifications from the work: No day 14 peak-response samples were available, so repertoires were characterized only after the peak T cell response. The 56-69-year group was small, and its depth increase did not reach significance, likely because of low power. Reportedly, close to half of the unique spike-specific TCRs recognized epitopes lying outside the regions that are mutated in the B.1.351 and B.1.1.7 variants. The vaccine-associated CD4 TCRs covered the entire spike protein, and the dominant responses fell in regions 160-218 and 743-854. Only six or seven AZD1222 recipients were SARS-CoV-2 seropositive at baseline, limiting conclusions about previously exposed vaccinees. Participants were mostly white British, with more females than males. The authors suggested clonal diversity may have been underestimated. After two AZD1222 doses, spike-specific TCR breadth and depth were significantly higher than at day 0 and than in MenACWY recipients.

The sample's time point label, decoded: about 28 days (+/-7) after the second vaccine dose. Because spike-specific TCR depth and breadth did not differ between the two schedules, AZD1222 recipients who got a second dose at roughly 4 weeks were pooled with those who got a second dose at roughly 12 weeks. Vaccinee samples came from UK trials COV001 and COV002, including a single-blind randomized controlled phase 2/3 trial of AZD1222 (ChAdOx1 nCoV-19) in healthy adults. For TCRbeta chain sequencing, PBMC samples were collected from trial participants at day 0 and at day 28 after the second dose. The trim is 10 bases for V and 0 bases for J, with a gap of 13 bases between the germline ends. CDR1 ENHRY and CDR2 SYGVKD were looked up in the germline V gene. Measured from the cysteine to the phenylalanine, the CDR3 is 14 residues long. The entry retains the CDR3 DNA only, 42 bases that are in frame from base 1.

Regarding this clone: What antigen it recognizes has not been identified. No base quality information exists; no much larger clone differs at one position.

The CDR3 regions of human TCRbeta chains were analyzed by immunosequencing. The study's processing was this. TCRs in the repertoires were matched against a reference library of SARS-CoV-2-specific TCRs that had been generated with the MIRA antigen-specificity platform. Breadth was defined as the fraction of unique TCRs that were SARS-CoV-2-associated, and depth was defined as the fraction of total T cells that were SARS-CoV-2-associated. Using the MIRA data, each spike-specific TCR was mapped to the spike region that the TCR reacts to and placed in a CD4 or CD8 class. Log10-transformed breadth and depth values were compared by one-way ANOVA with Sidak's multiple comparisons tests. TCRdb took over this immuneACCESS table, retaining in-frame rearrangements with V and J assigned. Such tables are incomplete; in checked studies, under half of the missing clones stem from an unresolved V gene, and the remainder is unexplained. That table supplies the V and J calls and clone size; D and trimming were determined from the DNA. Across this sample there are over 150,000 clones, with just over 90% seen only once. The ten largest clones capture around 3.6% of the sample.

Sequencing was performed on peripheral blood, taken 28 days after the second AZD1222 dose. The sequence was collected from an adult who received the AZD1222 COVID-19 vaccine. The chain is assembled from TRBV10-3 and TRBJ1-3; the D gene cannot be resolved reliably. The DNA sequence is TGTGCCACCTCCCAACCAAGCTCTGGAAACACCATATATTTT. This gives the protein CATSQPSSGNTIYF.